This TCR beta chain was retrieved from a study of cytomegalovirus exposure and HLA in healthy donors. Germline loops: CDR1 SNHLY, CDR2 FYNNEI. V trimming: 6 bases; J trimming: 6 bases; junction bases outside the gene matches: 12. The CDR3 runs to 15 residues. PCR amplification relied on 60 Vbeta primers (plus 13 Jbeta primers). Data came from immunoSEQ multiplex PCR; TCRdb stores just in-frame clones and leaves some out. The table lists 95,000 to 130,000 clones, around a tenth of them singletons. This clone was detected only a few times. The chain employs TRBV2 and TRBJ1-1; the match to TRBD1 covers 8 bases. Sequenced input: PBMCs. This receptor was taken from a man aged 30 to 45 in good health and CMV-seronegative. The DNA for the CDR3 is TGTGCCAGCAGACACCGGACAGGGTCGTCCGCTGAAGCTTTCTTT. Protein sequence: CASRHRTGSSAEAFF.